This note documents a single T cell receptor (beta chain) sequence. Its antigen is currently not known. No qualities accompany the bases; no much larger clone lies one base away. The data were taken from a study of shared clonotypes between healthy human individuals (dated by TCRdb to 2020 to 2022). General notes on the study: The cohort included a few men and a couple of women between 18 and 49 years of age. For each donor, three plates each were used for CD4 naive and CD4 memory, two plates were used for CD8 naive, and one plate was used for CD8 memory. Blood TCR repertoires of a handful of healthy adults were deeply sequenced to estimate repertoire size and the extent of clonotype sharing between individuals. Different laboratories and diverse techniques were used to prepare libraries and sequence TCR repertoires, to increase sequencing depth and limit assay-specific biases. Per donor, leukapheresis produced somewhere between about 0.94 and 9.5 billion PBMCs. On the study overall, not on this receptor specifically: Rarefaction of sorted-subset datasets indicated incomplete sequencing despite the large sequencing depth. Sharing across a handful of donors was observed for roughly 5% of naive CD4, 3% to 3.5% of naive CD8, 2% to 2.5% of memory CD4, and roughly 0.4% of memory CD8 clonotypes. Sampling was restricted to blood, and TCR repertoires in tissue are likely to differ from TCR repertoires in blood. Naive subsets generally had larger estimated clonotype richness than memory subsets did. Because the study included a small number of donors, the genetic and exposure-history diversity represented was limited. Pairwise subsampling led to the expectation that sequencing depth would affect the degree of clonotype sharing among donors. Clonotypes shared by all four sorted-subset donors showed higher generation probabilities than non-shared clonotypes.

The germline V gene encodes CDR1 SQVTM and CDR2 ANQGSEA. The CDR3 measures 13 amino acids from cysteine to phenylalanine. Only CDR3 DNA is held: 39 bases, read in frame from base 1. The junction shows trimming of 7 bases on V and 6 bases on J, and the gene matches do not reach 9 bases of it. The donors were healthy, HIV-negative adults who had no recently reported acute infections or vaccinations. Every donor was a Caucasian adult living in Nashville, Tennessee, USA. Magnetic negative selection was used to enrich CD4+ T cells, after which naive cells were positively selected on CD45RA and the negative fraction became the memory subset. Blood was collected by leukapheresis, and PBMCs were isolated by Ficoll-Histopaque density gradient centrifugation and then cryopreserved in liquid nitrogen vapor phase. Analytical flow cytometry was used to check the purity and quantity of every magnetically sorted T cell population. From each sorted fraction, genomic DNA was isolated and quantified by UV absorbance on a Nanodrop 2000c.

Using the deep immunoSEQ assay, multiplex PCR amplified TCR CDR3 regions from genomic DNA. Extracted genomic DNA from each cell subset was spread evenly across all wells of several immunoSEQ 96-well plates, with each plate serving as a replicate. Each replicate PCR for sorted subsets received roughly 0.2 ug genomic DNA, equal to about 30,000 T cell genomes. Purified libraries were quantified with a Qubit 3.0 fluorometer, sized on a Bioanalyzer 2100, and re-quantified with the KAPA Library Quantification kit. Every immunoSEQ 96-well plate was sequenced on a separate single-read 150-cycle Illumina NextSeq 550 flow cell. The authors processed their data as follows. The immunoSEQ output contained only junctional sequences without quality scores, so filtering could not match that applied to full-length reads. Sequences were annotated with PyIR, a Python wrapper for IgBLAST v1.9, and V/J genes and CDR3 were assigned using IMGT germline references. Any read was removed if the V/J assignment was weak (E-value above 1e-6), the CDR3 was missing, or the read contained stop codons, out-of-frame junctions, or ambiguous translated residues. V3J clonotypes were defined as sequences sharing an identical inferred V gene, J gene, and CDR3 amino acid sequence. Percentage overlap between repertoires was calculated by dividing the number of shared unique clonotypes by the size of the smaller repertoire. RTK rarefaction, the Chao1 estimator, and Recon v2.1 estimates of unobserved clonotypes were used to assess repertoire richness. Generation probabilities for all TCRbeta clonotypes obtained by the gDNA method from a few donors were computed using OLGA. In TCRdb, the immuneACCESS table is reduced to in-frame sequences with V and J assigned. These tables do not hold every clone; where another copy was compared, an unresolved V gene accounts for under half, and the others remain unexplained. V and J calls and clone size are as listed in that table; D and trimming were resolved from the DNA. A total of 780,000 or so clones appear in this sample, roughly two thirds of them only once. Under 2% of the sample is in the top ten clones.

The source material was memory CD4+ T cells sorted from blood. Read against the paper, the sample's cell subset or site label means: CD45RA-negative fraction. The sequence was collected from a young woman in good health. The V and J segments used are TRBV29-1 and TRBJ2-5, with 9 central nucleotides matching TRBD1. The encoded CDR3 is CSGTGTGTKTQYF. At the DNA level, the sequence is TGCAGCGGGACCGGGACAGGGACCAAGACCCAGTACTTC.